The 13 T cell receptor beta chains listed next were all sequenced from one sample in a study of blood T cell repertoires in COVID-19. Generated by immunoSEQ multiplex PCR, the TCRdb table keeps only in-frame clones and is missing some. Among roughly 300,000 clones, 80% to 95% were seen once, and the ten largest hold approximately 18%. Sequences were obtained from PBMCs or T cells enriched from blood (not recorded which). The receptors derive from a woman under 40 who had recovered from COVID-19.

The gene calls are TRBV4-3 and TRBJ2-2, with 11 bases aligning to TRBD2. This CDR3 spans 17 amino acids. Germline CDR1 LGHNA, CDR2 YSLEER. J was trimmed by 2 bases and V by 0 bases; bases with no gene match: 2. The CDR3 coding sequence is TGCGCCAGCAGCCAAGAGGGACTAGCGGTTAACACCGGGGAGCTGTTTTTT. Amino acids: CASSQEGLAVNTGELFF.

This clone is a singleton in its sample. CDR3 nucleotide sequence: TGCGCCAGCAGCTTCGAGGTACGGGGATCTAATGAAAAACTGTTTTTT. Translation gives CASSFEVRGSNEKLFF. The genes are TRBV5-1 and TRBJ1-4; D is undetermined. Germline CDR1 is SGHRS and CDR2 is YFSETQ. The CDR3 totals 16 residues. Trimming removed 2 bases from V and 3 bases from J, with 14 bases in between.

J is TRBJ2-2 and V is TRBV7-2, with 10 bases identical to TRBD1. V was pared by 0 bases and J by 6 bases, with 1 base of the junction left unmatched. CDR3 length equals 15 residues. CDR1 is SGHTA and CDR2 is FQGNSA in the germline V gene. The CDR3 region is CASSLAGTGAGELFF. CDR3 bases: TGTGCCAGCAGCTTAGCCGGGACAGGGGCCGGGGAGCTGTTTTTT.

The rearrangement uses TRBV30 and TRBJ1-2; 9 bases are shared with TRBD1. Per germline, CDR1 GTSNPN and CDR2 SVGIG (reference sequence). There are 11 residues in the CDR3. V lost 8 bases to trimming and J lost 6 bases; unmatched junction nucleotides: 4. CDR3 protein: CAGDRVDGYTF. The CDR3, as DNA: TGTGCCGGGGACAGGGTCGATGGCTACACCTTC. Looking up the rest from reference TRBV30 and TRBJ1-2 gives the full variable domain: SQTIHQWPATLVQPVGSPLSLECTVEGTSNPNLYWYRQAAGRGLQLLFYSVGIGQISSEVPQNLSASRPQDRQFILSSKKLLLSDSGFYLCAGDRVDGYTFGSGTRLTVV.

The chain links TRBV3-1 (or the pseudogene TRBV3-2) to TRBJ2-1, with TRBD1 matching over 7 bases. With 1 base clipped from V and 9 bases from J, the junction kept 15 bases outside the gene matches. The CDR3 loop spans 17 amino acids. Germline values: CDR1 LGHDT, CDR2 YNNKEL (reference sequence). CDR3: CASSQGRSRGRISEQFF. CDR3 coding DNA: TGTGCCAGCAGCCAAGGACGATCGAGGGGGCGGATAAGTGAGCAGTTCTTC.

The chain recombines TRBV28 with TRBJ2-7; 7 positions agree with TRBD1. Germline V gene lookup returns CDR1 MDHEN and CDR2 SYDVKM. The CDR3 covers 14 residues. The junction had 2 bases not matched to a gene; V was cut back by 2 bases and J by 1 base. In DNA form, the CDR3 reads TGTGCCAGCAGTTTAGAGGGACAGTCCTACGAGCAGTACTTC. It yields the protein CASSLEGQSYEQYF.

The gene calls are TRBV5-1 and TRBJ2-7; 8 bases are shared with TRBD2. The CDR3 is 15 residues long. J gave up 0 bases and V 0 bases, and 2 bases lay outside the gene matches. Germline lookup yields CDR1 SGHRS and CDR2 YFSETQ. The CDR3 region has the DNA TGCGCCAGCAGCTTGGAGAGCGGGAGCTCCTACGAGCAGTACTTC. This codes for CASSLESGSSYEQYF. The full variable domain, in which reference TRBV5-1 and TRBJ2-7 provide the parts outside the CDR3, is KAGVTQTPRYLIKTRGQQVTLSCSPISGHRSVSWYQQTPGQGLQFLFEYFSETQRNKGNFPGRFSGRQFSNSRSEMNVSTLELGDSALYLCASSLESGSSYEQYFGPGTRLTVT.

This clone appeared a single time. This rearrangement joins TRBV19 to TRBJ2-7; TRBD2 is a possible D gene (5 bases). V shed 5 bases and J shed 0 bases, with 17 bases lying between them. The CDR3 is made up of 16 amino acids. The germline gives CDR1 LNHDA, CDR2 SQIVND (reference sequence). The CDR3 reads CASSSDWTTNSYEQYF. Here the CDR3 DNA reads TGTGCCAGTAGTTCGGACTGGACCACGAACTCCTACGAGCAGTACTTC.

This rearrangement joins TRBV24-1 to TRBJ2-3; D gene ambiguous. Looked up from germline, CDR1 is KGHDR and CDR2 is SFDVKD. There are 13 residues in the CDR3. Trimming pared 7 bases from V and 0 bases from J, leaving 7 bases between. In DNA form, the CDR3 reads TGTGCCACCAGGGGCCCCAGCACAGATACGCAGTATTTT. Its protein product is CATRGPSTDTQYF.

The chain links TRBV15 to TRBJ1-4, with a tentative D call TRBD1 (5 bases). The ends were cut back, 5 bases at V and 2 bases at J, with 15 bases in the middle. The CDR3 spans 16 residues. The germline V gene has CDR1 LNHNV and CDR2 YYDKDF (reference sequence). CDR3 region: CATSPNPGPTNEKLFF. The DNA for the CDR3 is TGTGCCACCAGCCCCAATCCAGGGCCGACTAATGAAAAACTGTTTTTT. The entire variable domain, with the rest obtained from reference TRBV15 and TRBJ1-4, is as follows: DAMVIQNPRYQVTQFGKPVTLSCSQTLNHNVMYWYQQKSSQAPKLLFHYYDKDFNNEADTPDNFQSRRPNTSFCFLDIRSPGLGDTAMYLCATSPNPGPTNEKLFFGSGTQLSVL.

The V call is TRBV19, the J call TRBJ2-5; TRBD2 matches at 7 bases. After removal of 0 bases from V and 4 bases from J, the junction contained 8 bases not matched to a gene. The CDR3 totals 16 residues. Germline-derived CDR1 and CDR2 are LNHDA and SQIVND (reference sequence). The CDR3 reads CASSIDPWGGRETQYF. CDR3 DNA sequence: TGTGCCAGTAGTATAGATCCCTGGGGGGGTCGAGAGACCCAGTACTTC.

This clone showed up just once. V and J are TRBV7-9 and TRBJ1-2; D remains unclear. The CDR3 contains 12 residues. V gave up 9 bases and J gave up 1 base, with 9 bases separating them. The germline V gene has CDR1 SEHNR and CDR2 FQNEAQ (reference sequence). Here the CDR3 reads CASSQINYGYTF. The CDR3 DNA reads TGTGCCAGTTCACAGATTAACTATGGCTACACCTTC.

The rearrangement joins TRBV18 to TRBJ2-3, with 7 bases fitting TRBD1. Germline V CDR1 and CDR2: KGHSH, LQKENI. V was pared by 11 bases and J by 2 bases, with 16 bases of the junction left unmatched. The CDR3 is 16 amino acids. The CDR3 loop is CAAAAPPQGTTDTQYF. CDR3 coding DNA: TGTGCCGCCGCAGCCCCCCCACAGGGGACCACAGATACGCAGTATTTT.